This TCR beta chain was sequenced during a study of PD-L1 blockade in urothelial cancer. At the level of the study: Beginning at some point between 2014 and 2015, patients received atezolizumab, given as 1,200 mg intravenously every 3 weeks. Blood samples had a median of around 140,000 T cells, 75,000 to 90,000 unique TCRs, and clonality around 0.08.

Synthetically made TCR analog templates were put into each PCR as spikes. Produced via immunoSEQ multiplex PCR; TCRdb's table is partial and in-frame only. The table includes 44,000 or so clones, around 88% detected once. Germline CDR1 SGHDT, CDR2 YYEEEE. The CDR3 length is 16 residues. V dropped 4 bases and J dropped 7; count of bases not matched to a gene: 10. Between 1 and 8 samples, pretreatment and on-treatment, were given by each patient. This TCR came from a man older than 75 with urothelial cancer. The specimen comprised PBMCs, sampled around atezolizumab (anti-PD-L1) treatment. J is TRBJ2-1 and V is TRBV5-6; 11 nucleotides align to TRBD2. This chain's CDR3 is CASSPGTSGRGNEQFF. CDR3 sequence (DNA): TGTGCCAGCAGCCCCGGAACTAGCGGGAGAGGTAATGAGCAGTTCTTC.